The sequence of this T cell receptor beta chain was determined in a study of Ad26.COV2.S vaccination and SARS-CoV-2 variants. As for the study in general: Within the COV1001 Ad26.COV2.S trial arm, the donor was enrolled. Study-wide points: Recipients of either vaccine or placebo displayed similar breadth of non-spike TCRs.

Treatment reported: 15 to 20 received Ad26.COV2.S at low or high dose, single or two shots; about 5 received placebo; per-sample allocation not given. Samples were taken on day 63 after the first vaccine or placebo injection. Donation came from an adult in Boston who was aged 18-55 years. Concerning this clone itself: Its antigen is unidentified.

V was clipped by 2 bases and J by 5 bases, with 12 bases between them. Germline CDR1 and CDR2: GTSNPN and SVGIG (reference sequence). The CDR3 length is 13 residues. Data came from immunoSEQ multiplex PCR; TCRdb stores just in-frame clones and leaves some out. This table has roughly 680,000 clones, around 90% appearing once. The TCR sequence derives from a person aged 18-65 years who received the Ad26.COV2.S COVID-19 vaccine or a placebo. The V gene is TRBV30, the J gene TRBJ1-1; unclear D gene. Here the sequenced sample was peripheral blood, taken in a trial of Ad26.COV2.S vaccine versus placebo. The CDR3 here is CAWSRRRGTEAFF. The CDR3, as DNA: TGTGCCTGGAGTCGGCGGCGGGGAACTGAAGCTTTCTTT.